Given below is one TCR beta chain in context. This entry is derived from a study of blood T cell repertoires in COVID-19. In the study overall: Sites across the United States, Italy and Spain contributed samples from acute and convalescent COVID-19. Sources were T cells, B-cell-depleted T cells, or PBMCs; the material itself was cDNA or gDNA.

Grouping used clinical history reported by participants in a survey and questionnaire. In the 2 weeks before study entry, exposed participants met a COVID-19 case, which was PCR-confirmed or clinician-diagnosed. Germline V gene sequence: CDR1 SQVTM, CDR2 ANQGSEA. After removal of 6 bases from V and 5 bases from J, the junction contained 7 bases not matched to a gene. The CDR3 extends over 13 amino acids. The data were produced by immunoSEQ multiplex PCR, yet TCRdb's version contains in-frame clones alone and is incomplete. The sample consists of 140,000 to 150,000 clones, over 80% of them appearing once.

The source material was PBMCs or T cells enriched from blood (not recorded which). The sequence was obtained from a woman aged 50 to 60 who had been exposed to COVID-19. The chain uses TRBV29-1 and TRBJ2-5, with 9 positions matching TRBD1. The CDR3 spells CSVGQGWGETQYF. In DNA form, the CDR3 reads TGCAGCGTCGGACAGGGGTGGGGGGAGACCCAGTACTTC.